One T cell receptor (beta chain) is described in this entry. The sample originates from a study of OX40 agonist ivuxolimab in advanced cancers. Produced via immunoSEQ multiplex PCR; TCRdb's table is partial and in-frame only. The table shows some 40,000 clones, with more than 75% occurring only once. This clonotype was obtained from an adult with an advanced solid tumor such as melanoma, head and neck, liver or kidney cancer. The source was CD4+ or CD8+ T cells sorted from blood, collected in a trial of the OX40 agonist ivuxolimab.

The CDR3 loop is CASSVNRGPNTEAFF. The CDR3 coding sequence is TGTGCCAGCAGCGTAAACAGGGGCCCAAACACTGAAGCTTTCTTT. The genes are TRBV5-4 and TRBJ1-1, with TRBD1 matching over 7 bases. The CDR3 spans 15 residues. The V gene's germline CDR1 is SGHNT and CDR2 YYREEE (reference sequence). V dropped 4 bases and J dropped 2; count of bases not matched to a gene: 8.